Listed below are T cell receptor beta chains from one sample, sequenced in a study of cytomegalovirus exposure and HLA in healthy donors. The repertoire was sequenced with immunoSEQ multiplex PCR; TCRdb's copy has only in-frame clones and lacks some. The table has 240,000 or so clones, about 80% seen once. Specimen: PBMCs. These receptors originate from a woman aged 60-70 years in good health and CMV-seropositive. The CDR3 runs from the conserved cysteine through the conserved F or W. A D gene is named only where the DNA matches it firmly. Clone sizes are given selectively: once, few, many, or a class where the clone is expanded.

D | J | size | V | DNA | CDR3
. | TRBJ1-1 | . | TRBV6-5 | TGTGCCAGCAGCCCCAGGACACCAGACGGAGAAGCTTTCTTT | CASSPRTPDGEAFF
. | TRBJ2-7 | . | TRBV27 | TGTGCCAGCAGCACAGACCACTCCTACGAGCAGTACTTC | CASSTDHSYEQYF
. | TRBJ1-2 | . | TRBV4-1 | TGCGCCAGCAGCCAAGCATCAGGGTTCTATGGCTACACCTTC | CASSQASGFYGYTF
. | TRBJ2-5 | . | TRBV7-9 | TGTGCCAGCAGCTTAGCCCTGTCGCTGGGAGGTGAGACCCAGTACTTC | CASSLALSLGGETQYF
. | TRBJ2-1 | . | TRBV19 | TGTGCCAGTAGTATGGGCCTCAATGAGCAGTTCTTC | CASSMGLNEQFF
. | TRBJ1-2 | . | TRBV7-8 | TGTGCCAGCAGCTTACTATCAATTACGGACAGCCTTAACTATGGCTACACCTTC | CASSLLSITDSLNYGYTF
. | TRBJ1-4 | . | TRBV21-1 | TGTGCCAGCAGCAAAGACTGGGAGGGAGACGAAAAACTGTTTTTT | CASSKDWEGDEKLFF
. | TRBJ1-6 | . | TRBV6-1 | TGTGCCAGCAGTGAGACAAACAATTCACCCCTCCACTTT | CASSETNNSPLHF
. | TRBJ2-3 | . | TRBV10-3 | TGTGCCATCAGTGGCAGTTCAGATACGCAGTATTTT | CAISGSSDTQYF
. | TRBJ2-1 | . | TRBV11-2 | TGTGCCAGCACCTCCTGGGAGAACTCCTACAATGAGCAGTTCTTC | CASTSWENSYNEQFF
. | TRBJ2-7 | . | TRBV7-9 | TGTGCCAGCAGCCCACATAGCGGAGGGCTGAGGGAGCAGTACTTC | CASSPHSGGLREQYF
. | TRBJ2-2 | few | TRBV4-1 | TGCGCCAGCAGCCAACCCCTGCAGGGCCCCACCGGGGAGCTGTTTTTT | CASSQPLQGPTGELFF
. | TRBJ1-5 | . | TRBV5-1 | TGCGCCAGCAGCTTTTCAGGGGCGAGCAATCAGCCCCAGCATTTT | CASSFSGASNQPQHF
TRBD1 | TRBJ1-1 | . | TRBV5-5 | TGTGCCAGCAGCTTGGGGGACAGGGTCGACACTGAAGCTTTCTTT | CASSLGDRVDTEAFF
. | TRBJ1-3 | few | TRBV18 | TGTGCCAGCTCACCTGACAGGTCGGGAAACACCATATATTTT | CASSPDRSGNTIYF
. | TRBJ2-3 | . | TRBV19 | TGTGCCAGTAGTATAGTGGCTAGCGTAGTCCCAGATACGCAGTATTTT | CASSIVASVVPDTQYF
TRBD2 | TRBJ2-5 | once | TRBV9 | TGTGCCAGCAGCGTAGGAGGGACTAGAAATAAAGAGACCCAGTACTTC | CASSVGGTRNKETQYF
TRBD1 | TRBJ1-1 | . | TRBV5-1 | TGCGCCAGCAGCTTCCGGGACAGGGACACTGAAGCTTTCTTT | CASSFRDRDTEAFF